A selection of T cell receptor beta chains follows, all from one sample in a study of blood T cell repertoires in COVID-19. The method was immunoSEQ multiplex PCR; TCRdb's version includes in-frame clones alone and lacks a portion of them. The table includes 200,000 to 300,000 clones, 70% to 85% detected once. Input material: peripheral blood. Every receptor here comes from a woman aged 80 or over with acute or convalescent COVID-19. The CDR3 runs from the conserved cysteine through the conserved F or W. Fields, in order: D gene, V gene, clone size, J gene, CDR3 DNA, CDR3 protein. D genes are given only for firm matches. Clone sizes are given selectively: once, few, many, or a class where the clone is expanded.

d_gene: .; v_gene: TRBV10-3; abundance: .; j_gene: TRBJ2-1; CDR3nt: TGTGCCATCAGTGAAATTAGAGGGGAGCAGTTCTTC; CDR3aa: CAISEIRGEQFF
d_gene: .; v_gene: TRBV6-4; abundance: .; j_gene: TRBJ2-2; CDR3nt: TGTGCCAGCACCCCTGACACCGGGGAGCTGTTTTTT; CDR3aa: CASTPDTGELFF
d_gene: .; v_gene: TRBV15; abundance: .; j_gene: TRBJ2-5; CDR3nt: TGTGCCACCAGCAGAGTCGCCCAGGAGACCCAGTACTTC; CDR3aa: CATSRVAQETQYF
d_gene: TRBD1; v_gene: TRBV14; abundance: .; j_gene: TRBJ2-5; CDR3nt: TGTGCCAGCAGCCAAAGCCTACCGGGACAGGGACAAGAGACCCAGTACTTC; CDR3aa: CASSQSLPGQGQETQYF
d_gene: .; v_gene: TRBV5-6; abundance: .; j_gene: TRBJ2-7; CDR3nt: TGTGCCAGCAGCTTGGCGGGGGAGGCCTCCTACGAGCAGTACTTC; CDR3aa: CASSLAGEASYEQYF
d_gene: TRBD1; v_gene: TRBV2; abundance: .; j_gene: TRBJ2-1; CDR3nt: TGTGCCAGCAGTGAGGACAGGGCTATTGGGGAGCAGTTCTTC; CDR3aa: CASSEDRAIGEQFF
d_gene: .; v_gene: TRBV18; abundance: .; j_gene: TRBJ2-5; CDR3nt: TGTGCCAGCTCACCAATCAGGGGAGTGGAGACCCAGTACTTC; CDR3aa: CASSPIRGVETQYF
d_gene: .; v_gene: TRBV7-2; abundance: .; j_gene: TRBJ2-2; CDR3nt: TGTGCCAGCAGCCTCCGACTAGGGATCGGGGAGCTGTTTTTT; CDR3aa: CASSLRLGIGELFF
d_gene: TRBD1; v_gene: TRBV6-5; abundance: .; j_gene: TRBJ2-7; CDR3nt: TGTGCCAGCAGTACCTATACAGGGGCCCCCTACGAGCAGTACTTC; CDR3aa: CASSTYTGAPYEQYF
d_gene: .; v_gene: TRBV28; abundance: .; j_gene: TRBJ1-2; CDR3nt: TGTGCCAGCAGTTCTGGACAGCGGCTCTATGGCTACACCTTC; CDR3aa: CASSSGQRLYGYTF
d_gene: TRBD2; v_gene: TRBV28; abundance: .; j_gene: TRBJ2-3; CDR3nt: TGTGCCAGCTTACAGGCCGGGACTACCACAGATACGCAGTATTTT; CDR3aa: CASLQAGTTTDTQYF
d_gene: .; v_gene: TRBV28; abundance: .; j_gene: TRBJ2-7; CDR3nt: TGTGCCAGCAGTGATCAGGACTACGAGCAGTACTTC; CDR3aa: CASSDQDYEQYF
d_gene: .; v_gene: TRBV7-9; abundance: .; j_gene: TRBJ2-6; CDR3nt: TGTGCCAGCAGCTCTCCGGGGTTCGGGGCCAACGTCCTGACTTTC; CDR3aa: CASSSPGFGANVLTF
d_gene: .; v_gene: TRBV19; abundance: .; j_gene: TRBJ2-7; CDR3nt: TGTGCCAGTAGTATACAACAGGGAATTTCCTACGAGCAGTACTTC; CDR3aa: CASSIQQGISYEQYF
d_gene: .; v_gene: TRBV19; abundance: .; j_gene: TRBJ1-5; CDR3nt: TGTGCCAGTAGTCAGAAGGGGTCTAGCAATCAGCCCCAGCATTTT; CDR3aa: CASSQKGSSNQPQHF
d_gene: .; v_gene: TRBV12-3/TRBV12-4; abundance: .; j_gene: TRBJ1-2; CDR3nt: TGTGCCAGCAGCCTCCGGGTCCGATATGGCTACACCTTC; CDR3aa: CASSLRVRYGYTF
d_gene: TRBD1; v_gene: TRBV5-1; abundance: few; j_gene: TRBJ1-3; CDR3nt: TGCGCCAGCAGCCTAGACAGGGGCAACACCATATATTTT; CDR3aa: CASSLDRGNTIYF
d_gene: .; v_gene: TRBV3-1/TRBV3-2; abundance: .; j_gene: TRBJ1-3; CDR3nt: TGTGCCAGCAGCCAAGTGGGAGGGACCGTTAGCTCTGGAAACACCATATATTTT; CDR3aa: CASSQVGGTVSSGNTIYF
d_gene: .; v_gene: TRBV2; abundance: .; j_gene: TRBJ1-1; CDR3nt: TGTGCCAGCAGTCGTACCGGGGTCACTGAAGCTTTCTTT; CDR3aa: CASSRTGVTEAFF
d_gene: .; v_gene: TRBV24-1; abundance: .; j_gene: TRBJ1-4; CDR3nt: TGTGCCACCAGTGATACATACGCAACTAATGAAAAACTGTTTTTT; CDR3aa: CATSDTYATNEKLFF